This TCR beta chain was profiled in a study of radiotherapy plus CTLA-4 blockade in lung cancer. V lost 2 bases, J lost 3 bases, and 7 bases lay in between. The CDR3 covers 13 residues. The germline CDR1 and CDR2 sequences are SGDLS and YYNGEE. Sequencing was performed with immunoSEQ multiplex PCR; in TCRdb, only in-frame clones are kept and a portion is missing. This sample has fewer than 40,000 clones; about 70% occur once, and the top ten carry approximately 8.9%. The sample consisted of peripheral blood, taken from a patient treated with radiotherapy plus ipilimumab. The receptor's source is a human donor with non-small cell lung cancer who had stable disease on radiotherapy plus ipilimumab. The chain has TRBV9 and TRBJ2-3; D gene unclear. CDR3 protein: CASSVVETDTQYF. The CDR3 nucleotides are TGTGCCAGCAGCGTTGTGGAAACAGATACGCAGTATTTT.